This TCR beta chain was identified during a study of blood T cell repertoires in COVID-19. Study-level background: Sources were T cells, B-cell-depleted T cells, or PBMCs; the material itself was cDNA or gDNA.

Libraries were prepared by immunoSEQ multiplex PCR; TCRdb keeps only in-frame clonotypes and omits some of them. The data contain 250,000 to 350,000 clones, around 90% of them singletons. The sequenced sample was PBMCs or T cells enriched from blood (not recorded which). The TCR was taken from a woman aged 25 to 39 who had recovered from COVID-19.

The CDR3 DNA follows: TGTGCCAGCAGCTTAAGGCTAGCGGGATCCGCACACTACGAGCAGTACTTC. It codes for CASSLRLAGSAHYEQYF. The J gene is TRBJ2-7, the V gene TRBV7-9; 9 bases map to TRBD2. V lost 2 bases to trimming and J lost 3 bases; unmatched junction nucleotides: 11. Looked up from germline, CDR1 is SEHNR and CDR2 is FQNEAQ (reference sequence). CDR3 length: 17 amino acids.